This T cell receptor (beta chain) was identified in a study of early T cells in non-severe SARS-CoV-2 infection. Study-wide context: Alpha and beta chains were unpaired, from unsorted whole-blood bulk RNA.

Study-wide findings and caveats: Sequences matched to VDJdb favored anti-spike CD8 responses, while private and CD4 specificities were missed.

The V end was cut by 8 bases, the J end by 1 base, with 14 bases between. CDR3 length: 14 amino acids. Separate cDNA molecules each had unique molecular identifiers attached to them. TCRdb called the 5' RACE reads again in MiXCR, with one record for every CDR3 protein. The table shows just under 65,000 distinct CDR3 sequences, with approximately 8.8% occurring only once. This clonotype was seen ten or more times. Its antigen is unidentified. This receptor was taken from an adult who was a healthcare worker with PCR-confirmed SARS-CoV-2 infection or an uninfected control (not recorded which). The rearrangement uses TRBV12-3 or TRBV12-4 and TRBJ1-1; D is undetermined. Source: whole blood, taken at baseline. CDR3 in amino acids: CASSWGIENTEAFF. The CDR3 nucleotides are TGTGCCAGCTCTTGGGGAATCGAGAACACTGAAGCTTTCTTT.